The 5 T cell receptor beta chains below all came from one sample that was sequenced in a study of Ad26.COV2.S vaccination and SARS-CoV-2 variants. Clones were sequenced by immunoSEQ multiplex PCR, and TCRdb holds only the in-frame ones, with some missing. The table has some 460,000 clones, roughly 87% seen once. Treatment of the sample: 19 received Ad26.COV2.S at low or high dose, single or two shots; a few received placebo; per-sample allocation not given. All samples were drawn on day 63, counting from the first vaccine or placebo injection. The material sequenced was peripheral blood, taken in a trial of Ad26.COV2.S vaccine versus placebo. The origin of the receptors is a person aged 18-65 years who received the Ad26.COV2.S COVID-19 vaccine or a placebo.

The chain couples TRBV19 to TRBJ2-5; a weak D match, TRBD1 (5 bases). Germline CDR1 and CDR2: LNHDA and SQIVND (reference sequence). V was trimmed by 3 bases and J by 0 bases, leaving 8 bases between them. This CDR3 is built from 14 residues. DNA of the CDR3: TGTGCCAGTAGTATGTTGACAGACCAAGAGACCCAGTACTTC. Amino acids: CASSMLTDQETQYF.

This clone was seen just once. The chain uses TRBV15 and TRBJ2-5; D call uncertain. V gave up 1 base and J gave up 5 bases, with 11 bases separating them. This CDR3 contains 14 residues. Per germline, CDR1 LNHNV and CDR2 YYDKDF (reference sequence). The CDR3 spells CATSRGPAEETQYF. In nucleotides, the CDR3 is TGTGCCACCAGCAGAGGACCAGCCGAGGAGACCCAGTACTTC.

CDR3: CASSQDNWEGGCEQFF. CDR3 DNA: TGTGCCAGCAGCCAAGATAATTGGGAGGGAGGTTGTGAGCAGTTCTTC. The genes are TRBV4-2 and TRBJ2-1, with 7 positions matching TRBD2. The trim removed 0 bases at V and 9 bases at J, leaving 11 bases unmatched. Germline values: CDR1 LGHNA, CDR2 YNFKEQ. The CDR3 has 16 residues.

This clone was seen only once. The chain carries TRBV7-9 and TRBJ2-5; D remains ambiguous. The CDR3 length is 15 residues. CDR1 is SEHNR, CDR2 FQNEAQ, per germline (reference sequence). Trimming cost V 2 bases and J 1 base, with 11 bases left between them. In DNA form, the CDR3 reads TGTGCCAGCAGCTTAAGAGAGGTTACCCAAGAGACCCAGTACTTC. Translated: CASSLREVTQETQYF.

The chain is built from TRBV11-2 and TRBJ1-4; unclear D gene. This CDR3 region has 13 residues. V lost 2 bases and J 12 bases, leaving 13 bases between the germline ends. Per germline, CDR1 SGHAT and CDR2 FQNNGV. The CDR3 sequence: CASSLNAQRQLFF. In DNA form, the CDR3 reads TGTGCCAGCAGCTTAAATGCCCAGCGGCAACTGTTTTTT.